One sample yielded the 25 T cell receptor beta chains listed below, sequenced in a study of blood T cell repertoires in COVID-19. TCRdb keeps only in-frame clones here, not all; method: immunoSEQ multiplex PCR. The data show some 150,000 clones, roughly four fifths seen once. The source material was peripheral blood. All receptors derive from a woman aged 50 to 65 with active or convalescent COVID-19.

The chain carries TRBV4-1 and TRBJ1-2; 7 bases are shared with TRBD1. In germline, CDR1 is MGHRA, CDR2 YSYEKL. CDR3 length equals 16 residues. V trimming: 6 bases; J trimming: 0 bases; junction bases outside the gene matches: 10. CDR3 amino acids: CASRQGGQRSNYGYTF. Here the CDR3 DNA reads TGCGCCAGCAGGCAGGGGGGACAGAGGTCTAACTATGGCTACACCTTC.

This clone appeared once. The chain joins TRBV6-2 or TRBV6-3 to TRBJ1-3; no clear D. V was clipped by 0 bases and J by 0 bases, with 9 bases between them. The CDR3 sequence is 16 residues long. CDR1 and CDR2 (germline): MNHEY, SVGEGT. In DNA, the CDR3 is TGTGCCAGCAGTTACTCGAGGATCCCCTCTGGAAACACCATATATTTT. Encoded protein: CASSYSRIPSGNTIYF.

CDR3 DNA sequence: TGTGCCAGTAGTAGGCACACGAACACCGGGGAGCTGTTTTTT. It translates to CASSRHTNTGELFF. The chain has TRBV19 and TRBJ2-2, with D uncertain. CDR3 length: 14 amino acids. Germline loops: CDR1 LNHDA, CDR2 SQIVND (reference sequence). The germline V and J ends were trimmed by 4 bases and 0 bases, with 6 bases remaining between them. Full variable domain (remainder filled in from reference TRBV19 and TRBJ2-2): DGGITQSPKYLFRKEGQNVTLSCEQNLNHDAMYWYRQDPGQGLRLIYYSQIVNDFQKGDIAEGYSVSREKKESFPLTVTSAQKNPTAFYLCASSRHTNTGELFFGEGSRLTVL.

This chain links TRBV29-1 with TRBJ2-3, with TRBD1 identical over 7 bases. The V and J ends lost 7 bases and 1 base, in that order; junction bases with no gene match: 5. Per the germline V gene, CDR1 is SQVTM and CDR2 is ANQGSEA. This CDR3 spans 13 amino acids. The CDR3 nucleotides read TGCAGCGCAAACAGGGGCGGCACAGATACGCAGTATTTT. Translation: CSANRGGTDTQYF.

The gene calls are TRBV6-6 and TRBJ1-5, with D perhaps TRBD1 (6 bases). The V and J ends lost 2 bases and 11 bases respectively, with 16 bases between them. The CDR3 has 14 residues. Per the germline V gene, CDR1 is MNHNY and CDR2 is SVGAGI (reference sequence). In DNA form, the CDR3 reads TGTGCCAGCAGTTACCACAGGGACCCCACGGCCCAGCATTTT. Translated: CASSYHRDPTAQHF.

The chain is built from TRBV6-6 and TRBJ2-1; 8 nucleotides match TRBD1. Germline trimming cut 5 bases from V and 7 bases from J; bases unmatched to any gene: 7. Germline V gives CDR1 MNHNY, CDR2 SVGAGI (reference sequence). The CDR3 totals 14 residues. This CDR3 reads CASSTDRDLNEQFF. The CDR3, as DNA: TGTGCCAGCAGTACGGACAGGGACCTGAATGAGCAGTTCTTC.

This clone was detected only a few times. This chain links TRBV30 with TRBJ1-2; D is possibly TRBD1 (5 bases). V was clipped by 0 bases and J by 8 bases, with 13 bases between them. Germline CDR1 GTSNPN, CDR2 SVGIG (reference sequence). The CDR3 totals 13 residues. CDR3 sequence (DNA): TGTGCCTGGAGTGTTGGGGCAAAGTCAGGCTACACCTTC. Residues: CAWSVGAKSGYTF.

The chain links TRBV7-8 to TRBJ2-7; TRBD2 agrees at 7 bases. The CDR3 consists of 14 residues. Per germline, CDR1 SGHVS and CDR2 FQNEAQ. V lost 5 bases and J lost 4; bases outside the gene matches: 8. The CDR3 nucleotides read TGTGCCAGCAGCCCCCTAGGGACTACTTACGAGCAGTACTTC. This sequence encodes CASSPLGTTYEQYF.

The J gene is TRBJ1-4, the V gene TRBV27; 8 bases map to TRBD1. V trimming: 4 bases; J trimming: 11 bases; junction bases outside the gene matches: 9. Germline CDR1 is MNHEY and CDR2 is SMNVEV (reference sequence). The CDR3 consists of 14 residues. DNA of the CDR3: TGTGCCAGCAGTTCCGACAGGGGAAGTGGGAAACTGTTTTTT. It specifies CASSSDRGSGKLFF.

The J gene is TRBJ2-3, the V gene TRBV5-4; perhaps TRBD2 as D (7 bases). V lost 4 bases to trimming and J lost 2 bases, with 17 bases between them. Germline V gene data show CDR1 as SGHNT and CDR2 as YYREEE (reference sequence). This CDR3 contains 16 residues. CDR3 sequence (DNA): TGTGCCAGCAGCGGGGGAGGGACACAGTACACAGATACGCAGTATTTT. This encodes CASSGGGTQYTDTQYF.

This clone was seen a handful of times. The chain combines TRBV30 with TRBJ2-7, with D possibly being TRBD2 (6 bases). Germline V gives CDR1 GTSNPN, CDR2 SVGIG (reference sequence). V lost 0 bases and J 4 bases, leaving 13 bases between the germline ends. This CDR3 spans 14 amino acids. The CDR3 here is CAWSVAGGGYEQYF. In nucleotides, the CDR3 is TGTGCCTGGAGTGTCGCCGGCGGAGGGTACGAGCAGTACTTC.

The CDR3 region has the DNA TGTGCCAGCAGCTTAGGCCCCGGGACAGGGCGCGAGCAGTACTTC. Protein product: CASSLGPGTGREQYF. This chain links TRBV13 with TRBJ2-7, with 9 bases that match TRBD1. Looked up from germline, CDR1 is PRHDT and CDR2 is FYEKMQ (reference sequence). After removal of 0 bases from V and 6 bases from J, the junction contained 6 bases not matched to a gene. The CDR3 is 15 residues long.

V is TRBV7-2 and J is TRBJ2-6, with TRBD2 as a possible D gene (6 bases). Looked up from germline, CDR1 is SGHTA and CDR2 is FQGNSA. The germline V and J ends were trimmed by 1 base and 0 bases, with 7 bases remaining between them. This CDR3 spans 16 amino acids. The CDR3 DNA reads as TGTGCCAGCAGCTTAGGGAGGGCCTCTGGGGCCAACGTCCTGACTTTC. Translated, it gives CASSLGRASGANVLTF.

This rearrangement joins TRBV5-6 to TRBJ1-2; TRBD1 might be the D (5 bases). V was pared by 4 bases and J by 6 bases, with 13 bases between. Germline lookup yields CDR1 SGHDT and CDR2 YYEEEE. This CDR3 spans 13 amino acids. In DNA, the CDR3 is TGTGCCAGCAGCACCGGGACTCTCGATGGCTACACCTTC. This codes for CASSTGTLDGYTF.

The chain carries TRBV6-5 and TRBJ2-3; 8 positions match TRBD1. Germline CDR1 and CDR2: MNHEY and SVGAGI. The V segment lost 6 bases and the J segment 2 bases; nucleotides outside the gene matches: 7. This CDR3 has 15 residues. The CDR3 bases are TGTGCCAGCAGACCCACAGGGGGGCTCACAGATACGCAGTATTTT. Its protein is CASRPTGGLTDTQYF.

The rearrangement links TRBV5-6 to TRBJ1-4, with D tentatively TRBD1 (5 bases). The CDR3 is 14 residues long. Germline loops: CDR1 SGHDT, CDR2 YYEEEE. Trimming took 3 bases from V and 3 from J, leaving 9 bases between them. The CDR3 nucleotides are TGTGCCAGCAGCTCCAGGGTACCTAATGAAAAACTGTTTTTT. Protein: CASSSRVPNEKLFF.

J is TRBJ1-6 and V is TRBV28; 7 positions match TRBD1. CDR1 is MDHEN and CDR2 is SYDVKM in the germline V gene. V lost 4 bases to trimming and J lost 7 bases; unmatched junction nucleotides: 10. CDR3 size: 16 residues. CDR3 sequence (DNA): TGTGCCAGCAGTTCAGCCGGACAGGTTCTCAATTCACCCCTCCACTTT. This encodes CASSSAGQVLNSPLHF.

This clone was recorded at least ten times. The rearrangement links TRBV28 to TRBJ2-7; D gene unclear. The ends were cut back, 4 bases at V and 3 bases at J, with 10 bases in the middle. Germline V gene data show CDR1 as MDHEN and CDR2 as SYDVKM. The CDR3 runs 13 residues. The CDR3 sequence: CASSSRDFYEQYF. CDR3 bases: TGTGCCAGCAGTTCTCGAGATTTCTACGAGCAGTACTTC.

This clone has only one observation. The same CDR3 can be traced to other DNA sequences in this sample. The gene calls are TRBV19 and TRBJ1-5; D not certain. This CDR3 is 13 amino acids long. Trimming took 3 bases from V and 5 from J, leaving 8 bases between them. Germline lookup yields CDR1 LNHDA and CDR2 SQIVND (reference sequence). The CDR3, as DNA: TGTGCCAGTAGTATCTCTCGGGATCAGCCCCAGCATTTT. Amino acid sequence: CASSISRDQPQHF.

The rearrangement links TRBV30 to TRBJ2-7; D is possibly TRBD2 (6 bases). V lost 3 bases and J 1 base, leaving 10 bases between the germline ends. The CDR3 length is 13 residues. CDR1 and CDR2 (germline): GTSNPN, SVGIG (reference sequence). The CDR3 DNA is TGTGCCTGGAGGTCCGGGGGTTCCTACGAGCAGTACTTC. Protein sequence: CAWRSGGSYEQYF.

The rearrangement joins TRBV4-3 to TRBJ2-1; 10 positions agree with TRBD1. V shed 1 base, J shed 0 bases, and the junction held 0 bases outside the gene matches. Germline V lookup: CDR1 LGHNA, CDR2 YSLEER. This CDR3 is built from 16 residues. DNA of the CDR3: TGCGCCAGCAGCCAAGGGACAGGGGGCTCCTACAATGAGCAGTTCTTC. As protein: CASSQGTGGSYNEQFF.

The gene calls are TRBV18 and TRBJ2-1; possible D gene TRBD2, 5 bases. V was shortened by 6 bases and J by 0 bases, with 18 bases between the two germline ends. In germline, CDR1 is KGHSH, CDR2 LQKENI. This CDR3 has 17 amino acids. The CDR3 sequence: CASSSSRGSSSYNEQFF. The CDR3 DNA reads as TGTGCCAGCTCGTCGTCCCGGGGATCCAGCTCCTACAATGAGCAGTTCTTC.

The chain links TRBV2 to TRBJ1-1, with 7 nucleotides matching TRBD1. The CDR3 sequence is 16 residues long. Trimming at V came to 8 bases and at J to 2 bases, leaving 14 bases not matched to a gene. CDR1 is SNHLY, CDR2 FYNNEI, per germline. The CDR3 region is CASLSPRQGQNTEAFF. The CDR3 bases are TGTGCCAGCCTCTCGCCCAGACAGGGTCAAAACACTGAAGCTTTCTTT.

This chain connects TRBV20-1 to TRBJ1-2; no firm D call. Trimming stripped 2 bases from V and 3 bases from J, with 4 bases between. The CDR3 is 11 residues long. CDR1 and CDR2 (germline): DFQATT, SNEGSKA (reference sequence). As DNA, the CDR3 is TGCAGTGCTAGAACAGACTATGGCTACACCTTC. The encoded protein is CSARTDYGYTF.

V usage is TRBV7-9 and J usage is TRBJ2-2; TRBD2 aligns across 12 bases. CDR3 length: 19 residues. Germline V CDR1 and CDR2: SEHNR, FQNEAQ (reference sequence). The V gene end was trimmed by 4 bases and the J gene end by 1 base; junction bases not matched to a gene: 10. The chain's CDR3 is CASSSPRLAGALNTGELFF. The CDR3 region has the DNA TGTGCCAGCAGCTCGCCCAGACTAGCGGGGGCCTTGAACACCGGGGAGCTGTTTTTT.